This T cell receptor (beta chain) was obtained from a study of T cells after yellow fever vaccination. Trimming took 0 bases from V and 2 from J, leaving 10 bases between them. The CDR3 contains 15 residues. Germline CDR1 reads SGHRS; CDR2 reads YFSETQ. This clonotype was counted many times. TCRdb called the 5' RACE reads again in MiXCR, with one record for every CDR3 protein. Of 450,000 to 600,000 distinct CDR3 sequences detected, roughly a sixth appear once; the ten largest clones hold 15% to 20%. This specimen consisted of PBMCs, obtained around 5 days after the first yellow fever vaccination. This chain connects TRBV5-1 to TRBJ2-3; D might be TRBD1 (6 bases). This TCR derives from a man aged 18 to 30 who received the YFV17D yellow fever vaccine. The CDR3 protein is CASSLGAGDTDTQYF. CDR3 nucleotide sequence: TGCGCCAGCAGCTTGGGGGCAGGGGACACAGATACGCAGTATTTT.